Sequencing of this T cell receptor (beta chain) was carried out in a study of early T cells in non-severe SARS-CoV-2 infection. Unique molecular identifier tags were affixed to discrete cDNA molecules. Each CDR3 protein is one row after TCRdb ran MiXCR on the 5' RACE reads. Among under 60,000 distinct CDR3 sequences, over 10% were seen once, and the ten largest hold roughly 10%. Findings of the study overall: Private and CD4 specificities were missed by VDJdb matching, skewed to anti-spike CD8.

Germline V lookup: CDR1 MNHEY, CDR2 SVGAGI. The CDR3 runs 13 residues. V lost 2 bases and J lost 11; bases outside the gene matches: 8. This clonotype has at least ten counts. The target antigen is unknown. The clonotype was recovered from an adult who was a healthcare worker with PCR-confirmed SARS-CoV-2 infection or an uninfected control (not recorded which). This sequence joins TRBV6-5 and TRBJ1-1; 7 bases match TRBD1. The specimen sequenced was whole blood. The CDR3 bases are TGTGCCAGCAGTTACCGGGACAGTCGTGGGGCTTTCTTT. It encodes CASSYRDSRGAFF.